A selection of T cell receptor beta chains follows, all from one sample in a study of blood T cell repertoires in COVID-19. The repertoire was sequenced with immunoSEQ multiplex PCR; TCRdb's copy has only in-frame clones and lacks some. This sample yields about 42,000 clones, of which around 83% are seen a single time; less than 15% belongs to the top ten. The sequenced material came from peripheral blood. The receptors derive from a woman in her 70s in a cohort sampled during active COVID-19. Each CDR3 is given with its conserved first and last residue. Fields, in order: D gene, J gene, clone size, V gene, CDR3 protein, CDR3 DNA. A D gene is named only where the DNA matches it firmly. Some rows mark clone size as missing; the rest say once, few, many or name a class of expanded clone.

d_call: TRBD1
j_call: TRBJ2-7
clone_size: few
v_call: TRBV10-3
cdr3_aa: CAISGWSQGADEQYF
cdr3_nt: TGTGCCATCAGTGGTTGGTCACAGGGGGCGGACGAGCAGTACTTC

d_call: TRBD1
j_call: TRBJ1-2
clone_size: NA
v_call: TRBV10-2
cdr3_aa: CASSPGQGYYGYTF
cdr3_nt: TGCGCCAGCAGCCCGGGACAGGGATACTATGGCTACACCTTC

d_call: TRBD2
j_call: TRBJ2-3
clone_size: NA
v_call: TRBV9
cdr3_aa: CASSAGGGTDTQYF
cdr3_nt: TGTGCCAGCAGCGCGGGGGGGGGCACAGATACGCAGTATTTT

d_call: NA
j_call: TRBJ2-7
clone_size: NA
v_call: TRBV3-1/TRBV3-2
cdr3_aa: CASSPGWGSYEQYF
cdr3_nt: TGTGCCAGCAGCCCGGGGTGGGGATCCTACGAGCAGTACTTC

d_call: NA
j_call: TRBJ1-5
clone_size: NA
v_call: TRBV9
cdr3_aa: CASSGGGQGQPQHF
cdr3_nt: TGTGCCAGCAGCGGAGGGGGACAAGGTCAGCCCCAGCATTTT

d_call: TRBD2
j_call: TRBJ2-7
clone_size: NA
v_call: TRBV6-5
cdr3_aa: CASIRTSGSYEQYF
cdr3_nt: TGTGCCAGCATCCGGACTAGCGGGTCCTACGAGCAGTACTTC

d_call: TRBD2
j_call: TRBJ2-7
clone_size: NA
v_call: TRBV3-1/TRBV3-2
cdr3_aa: CASSHGTSGRVGEQYF
cdr3_nt: TGTGCCAGCAGCCACGGGACTAGCGGGAGGGTGGGCGAGCAGTACTTC

d_call: TRBD1
j_call: TRBJ2-5
clone_size: NA
v_call: TRBV2
cdr3_aa: CASGPGGALKETQYF
cdr3_nt: TGTGCCAGCGGCCCAGGGGGAGCCCTGAAAGAGACCCAGTACTTC

d_call: NA
j_call: TRBJ1-1
clone_size: NA
v_call: TRBV3-1/TRBV3-2
cdr3_aa: CASRSGKGGNTEAFF
cdr3_nt: TGTGCCAGCAGATCTGGTAAAGGGGGGAACACTGAAGCTTTCTTT

d_call: NA
j_call: TRBJ1-5
clone_size: NA
v_call: TRBV6-5
cdr3_aa: CASVDSYRNQPQHF
cdr3_nt: TGTGCCAGCGTTGACAGTTATCGCAATCAGCCCCAGCATTTT

d_call: NA
j_call: TRBJ2-5
clone_size: NA
v_call: TRBV30
cdr3_aa: CAWSVSGGRGETQYF
cdr3_nt: TGTGCCTGGAGTGTCTCTGGGGGGAGGGGGGAGACCCAGTACTTC

d_call: NA
j_call: TRBJ1-1
clone_size: NA
v_call: TRBV5-5
cdr3_aa: CASSLGTENTEAFF
cdr3_nt: TGTGCCAGCAGCTTGGGGACTGAGAACACTGAAGCTTTCTTT

d_call: TRBD1
j_call: TRBJ1-1
clone_size: once
v_call: TRBV12-3/TRBV12-4
cdr3_aa: CASRSQGGTEAFF
cdr3_nt: TGTGCCAGCAGGTCACAGGGGGGTACTGAAGCTTTCTTT

d_call: TRBD1
j_call: TRBJ1-2
clone_size: few
v_call: TRBV19
cdr3_aa: CASSIGGMSGGGYTF
cdr3_nt: TGTGCCAGTAGTATAGGCGGAATGTCAGGGGGCGGCTACACCTTC

d_call: TRBD1
j_call: TRBJ2-1
clone_size: NA
v_call: TRBV27
cdr3_aa: CASSSPDRWGLEQFF
cdr3_nt: TGTGCCAGCAGTTCTCCGGACAGGTGGGGTTTGGAACAGTTCTTC

d_call: NA
j_call: TRBJ1-2
clone_size: NA
v_call: TRBV30
cdr3_aa: CAWSVRQGGGYTF
cdr3_nt: TGTGCCTGGAGTGTACGGCAGGGAGGGGGCTACACCTTC

d_call: NA
j_call: TRBJ2-7
clone_size: NA
v_call: TRBV28
cdr3_aa: CASRSRGYRYEQYF
cdr3_nt: TGTGCCAGCAGGTCCAGGGGTTATCGGTACGAGCAGTACTTC

d_call: NA
j_call: TRBJ1-2
clone_size: NA
v_call: TRBV18
cdr3_aa: CASSPSALSGYTF
cdr3_nt: TGTGCCAGCTCACCTAGCGCGTTAAGTGGCTACACCTTC

d_call: NA
j_call: TRBJ2-6
clone_size: NA
v_call: TRBV13
cdr3_aa: CASSDRGNSGANVLTF
cdr3_nt: TGTGCCAGCAGCGACCGGGGAAACTCTGGGGCCAACGTCCTGACTTTC

d_call: NA
j_call: TRBJ1-1
clone_size: NA
v_call: TRBV28
cdr3_aa: CASSFAGWVNTEAFF
cdr3_nt: TGTGCCAGCAGTTTTGCGGGGTGGGTTAACACTGAAGCTTTCTTT

d_call: NA
j_call: TRBJ1-5
clone_size: NA
v_call: TRBV19
cdr3_aa: CASSTPGDPRRDQPQHF
cdr3_nt: TGTGCCAGTAGTACGCCAGGAGACCCCCGGAGGGATCAGCCCCAGCATTTT

d_call: NA
j_call: TRBJ1-6
clone_size: NA
v_call: TRBV6-1
cdr3_aa: CASSEGTGTGSPLHF
cdr3_nt: TGTGCCAGCAGTGAAGGAACAGGGACGGGCTCACCCCTCCACTTT

d_call: TRBD1
j_call: TRBJ2-2
clone_size: once
v_call: TRBV25-1
cdr3_aa: CASSEAPGQATTGELFF
cdr3_nt: TGTGCCAGCAGTGAGGCGCCAGGACAGGCAACAACCGGGGAGCTGTTTTTT

d_call: NA
j_call: TRBJ1-2
clone_size: NA
v_call: TRBV5-1
cdr3_aa: CASSLGGYGYTF
cdr3_nt: TGCGCCAGCAGCTTGGGAGGCTATGGCTACACCTTC

d_call: TRBD1
j_call: TRBJ1-1
clone_size: NA
v_call: TRBV19
cdr3_aa: CASSIDRGATEAFF
cdr3_nt: TGTGCCAGTAGTATAGACAGGGGGGCGACTGAAGCTTTCTTT

d_call: NA
j_call: TRBJ1-1
clone_size: NA
v_call: TRBV3-1/TRBV3-2
cdr3_aa: CASSQGTTGKNTEAFF
cdr3_nt: TGTGCCAGCAGCCAAGGGACAACTGGGAAGAACACTGAAGCTTTCTTT

d_call: TRBD1
j_call: TRBJ1-4
clone_size: NA
v_call: TRBV10-2
cdr3_aa: CASSAGRGLENEKLFF
cdr3_nt: TGCGCCAGCAGTGCTGGCAGGGGGCTTGAGAATGAAAAACTGTTTTTT

d_call: NA
j_call: TRBJ2-7
clone_size: NA
v_call: TRBV21-1
cdr3_aa: CAPRDRGSYEQYF
cdr3_nt: TGTGCCCCCCGGGACAGGGGTTCCTACGAGCAGTACTTC

d_call: NA
j_call: TRBJ1-6
clone_size: NA
v_call: TRBV11-1
cdr3_aa: CASSLIRSGSSPLHF
cdr3_nt: TGTGCCAGCAGCTTGATTCGGTCAGGGTCCTCACCCCTCCACTTT

d_call: TRBD1
j_call: TRBJ2-1
clone_size: NA
v_call: TRBV3-1/TRBV3-2
cdr3_aa: CASSLGGDRLIF
cdr3_nt: TGTGCCAGCAGCCTAGGTGGGGACAGACTTATCTTC

d_call: TRBD2
j_call: TRBJ2-1
clone_size: NA
v_call: TRBV18
cdr3_aa: CASSRGLAEDEQFF
cdr3_nt: TGTGCCAGCTCCCGGGGACTAGCGGAGGATGAGCAGTTCTTC